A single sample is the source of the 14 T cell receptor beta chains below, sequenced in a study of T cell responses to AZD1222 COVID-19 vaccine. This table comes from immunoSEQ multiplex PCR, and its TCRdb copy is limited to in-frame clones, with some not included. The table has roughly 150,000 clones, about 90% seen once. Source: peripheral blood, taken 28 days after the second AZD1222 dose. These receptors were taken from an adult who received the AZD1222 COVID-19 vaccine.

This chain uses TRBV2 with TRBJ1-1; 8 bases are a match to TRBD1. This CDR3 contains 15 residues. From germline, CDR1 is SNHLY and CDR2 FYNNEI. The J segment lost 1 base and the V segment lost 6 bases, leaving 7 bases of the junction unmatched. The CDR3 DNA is TGTGCCAGCAGACCAGGACAGGGTCGGAACACTGAAGCTTTCTTT. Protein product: CASRPGQGRNTEAFF.

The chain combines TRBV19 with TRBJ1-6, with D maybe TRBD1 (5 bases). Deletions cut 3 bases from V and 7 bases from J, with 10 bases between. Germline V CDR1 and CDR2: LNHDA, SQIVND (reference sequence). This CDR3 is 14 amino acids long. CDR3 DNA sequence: TGTGCCAGTAGTATGCAGCAGGGCAATTCACCCCTCCACTTT. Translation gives CASSMQQGNSPLHF.

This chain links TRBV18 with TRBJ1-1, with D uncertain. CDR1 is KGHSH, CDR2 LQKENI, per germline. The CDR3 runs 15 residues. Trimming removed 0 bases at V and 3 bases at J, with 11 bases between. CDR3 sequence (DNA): TGTGCCAGCTCACCACCGAGCGGATTGGACACTGAAGCTTTCTTT. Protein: CASSPPSGLDTEAFF.

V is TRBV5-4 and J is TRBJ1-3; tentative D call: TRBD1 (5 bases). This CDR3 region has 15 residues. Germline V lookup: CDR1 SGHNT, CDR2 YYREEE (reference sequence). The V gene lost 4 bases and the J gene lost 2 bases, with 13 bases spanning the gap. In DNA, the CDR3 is TGTGCCAGCAGCGCGCCAGGGACTCCTGGAAACACCATATATTTT. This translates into CASSAPGTPGNTIYF.

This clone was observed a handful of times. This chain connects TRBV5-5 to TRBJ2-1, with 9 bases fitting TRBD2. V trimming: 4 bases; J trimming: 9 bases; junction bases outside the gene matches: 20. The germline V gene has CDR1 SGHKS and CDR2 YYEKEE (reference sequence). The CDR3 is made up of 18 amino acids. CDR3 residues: CASSTDLASGAGGTEQFF. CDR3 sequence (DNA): TGTGCCAGCAGCACCGACCTGGCTAGCGGGGCGGGGGGGACTGAGCAGTTCTTC.

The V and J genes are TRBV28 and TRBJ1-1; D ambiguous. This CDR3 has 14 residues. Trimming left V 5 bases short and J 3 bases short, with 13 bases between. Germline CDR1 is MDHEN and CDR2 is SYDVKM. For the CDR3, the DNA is TGTGCCAGCAGTAGGGCCTCTGTTTACACTGAAGCTTTCTTT. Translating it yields CASSRASVYTEAFF.

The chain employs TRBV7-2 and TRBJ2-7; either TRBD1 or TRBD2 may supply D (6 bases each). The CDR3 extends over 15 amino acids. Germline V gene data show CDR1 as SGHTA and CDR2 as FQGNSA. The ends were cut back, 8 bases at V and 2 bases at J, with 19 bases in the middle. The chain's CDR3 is CASGLGKGGPYEQYF. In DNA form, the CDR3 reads TGTGCCAGCGGACTCGGGAAGGGGGGCCCCTACGAGCAGTACTTC.

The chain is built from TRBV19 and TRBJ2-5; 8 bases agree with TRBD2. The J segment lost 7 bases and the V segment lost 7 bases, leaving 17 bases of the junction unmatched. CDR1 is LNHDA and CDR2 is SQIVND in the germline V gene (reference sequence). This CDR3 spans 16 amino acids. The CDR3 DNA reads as TGTGCCAGTACGACCGCGGGTAGCGGGGACGAAGGGACCCAGTACTTC. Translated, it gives CASTTAGSGDEGTQYF. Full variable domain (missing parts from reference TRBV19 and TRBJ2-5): DGGITQSPKYLFRKEGQNVTLSCEQNLNHDAMYWYRQDPGQGLRLIYYSQIVNDFQKGDIAEGYSVSREKKESFPLTVTSAQKNPTAFYLCASTTAGSGDEGTQYFGPGTRLLVL.

The CDR3 DNA is TGTGCCATCAGTGCCGCCCCAGGGGTGGATGGCTACACCTTC. Protein sequence: CAISAAPGVDGYTF. The chain has TRBV10-3 and TRBJ1-2; tentative D call: TRBD1 (6 bases). CDR1 is ENHRY, CDR2 SYGVKD, per germline. CDR3 length: 14 residues. V lost 4 bases and J lost 6, with 15 bases in between.

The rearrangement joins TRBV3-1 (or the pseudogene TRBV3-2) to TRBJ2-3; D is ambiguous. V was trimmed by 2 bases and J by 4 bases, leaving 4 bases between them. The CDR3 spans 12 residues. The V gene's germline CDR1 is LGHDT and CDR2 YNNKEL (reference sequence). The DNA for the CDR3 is TGTGCCAGCAGCCAAAGGGCAGATACGCAGTATTTT. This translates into CASSQRADTQYF.

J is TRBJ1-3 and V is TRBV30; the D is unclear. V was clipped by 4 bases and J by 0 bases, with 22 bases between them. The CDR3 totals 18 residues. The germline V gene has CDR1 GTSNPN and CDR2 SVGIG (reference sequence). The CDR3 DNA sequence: TGTGCCTGGAAATATCCACTTTGGGCCACGAACTCTGGAAACACCATATATTTT. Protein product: CAWKYPLWATNSGNTIYF. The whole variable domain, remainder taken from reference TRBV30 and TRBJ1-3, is SQTIHQWPATLVQPVGSPLSLECTVEGTSNPNLYWYRQAAGRGLQLLFYSVGIGQISSEVPQNLSASRPQDRQFILSSKKLLLSDSGFYLCAWKYPLWATNSGNTIYFGEGSWLTVV.

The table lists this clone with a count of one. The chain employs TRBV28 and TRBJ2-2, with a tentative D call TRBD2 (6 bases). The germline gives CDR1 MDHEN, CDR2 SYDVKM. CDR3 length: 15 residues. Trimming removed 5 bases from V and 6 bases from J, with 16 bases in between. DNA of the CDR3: TGTGCCAGCAGTCCCGGAGGGGCGGGCGCCGGGGAGCTGTTTTTT. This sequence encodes CASSPGGAGAGELFF.

In DNA, the CDR3 is TGTGCCAGCAGCCCTAGAGTTGACAGGGGTTATGGCTACACCTTC. Amino acid sequence: CASSPRVDRGYGYTF. The J gene is TRBJ1-2, the V gene TRBV28; TRBD1 agrees at 8 bases. This CDR3 spans 15 amino acids. V gave up 6 bases and J gave up 5 bases; unmatched junction bases: 11. Germline V gives CDR1 MDHEN, CDR2 SYDVKM.

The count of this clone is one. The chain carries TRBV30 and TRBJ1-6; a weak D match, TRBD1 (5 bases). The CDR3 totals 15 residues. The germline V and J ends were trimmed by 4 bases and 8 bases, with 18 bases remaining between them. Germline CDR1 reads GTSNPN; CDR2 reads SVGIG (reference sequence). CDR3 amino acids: CAWNAGTPRDSPLHF. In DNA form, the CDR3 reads TGTGCCTGGAACGCGGGGACTCCTCGGGATTCACCCCTCCACTTT.